This T cell receptor (beta chain) stems from a study of identical twins. Study-wide results and caveats: An excess of low generation probability was shown by twin-shared out-of-frame alpha sequences. Fewer insertions characterized abundant cord blood beta clonotypes, whereas memory repertoires showed none. In zero-insertion analyses, partial confounding could arise from invariant MAIT and iNKT cells.

Healthy Caucasian individuals made up all the donors. In the case of this clonotype: The antigen is unknown.

TCRdb independently ran MiXCR on the 5' RACE reads; one entry per CDR3 protein. Of approximately 670,000 distinct CDR3 sequences in the sample, 5.5% to 7.5% were seen once. Trimming pared 5 bases from V and 4 bases from J, leaving 12 bases between. The germline V gene has CDR1 SGHAT and CDR2 FQNNGV. CDR3 size: 14 residues. The receptor was derived from a man between 18 and 29 years old in good health. This rearrangement joins TRBV11-2 to TRBJ2-1, with D possibly called TRBD1 or TRBD2 (5 bases each). The sequenced sample was naive T cells sorted from blood. The DNA of the CDR3 is TGTGCCAGCAGCCAGGGACGCAAGTACAATGAGCAGTTCTTC. Encoded protein: CASSQGRKYNEQFF.